These 15 T cell receptor beta chains share one sample of origin, sequenced in a study of early T cells in non-severe SARS-CoV-2 infection. One entry per CDR3 protein, called by TCRdb with MiXCR from the 5' RACE reads. The data hold fewer than 85,000 distinct CDR3 sequences, with roughly 15% observed a single time. Input material: whole blood. All receptors come from an adult who was a healthcare worker with PCR-confirmed SARS-CoV-2 infection or an uninfected control (not recorded which).

The genes are TRBV6-4 and TRBJ2-2, with D possibly being TRBD1 (5 bases). The CDR3 has 15 amino acids. Germline V gene data show CDR1 as MRHNA and CDR2 as SNTAGT. V lost 7 bases, J lost 0 bases, and 12 bases lay in between. The CDR3 DNA reads TGTGCCAGCAACCGACAGTTTTCGAACACCGGGGAGCTGTTTTTT. The encoded protein is CASNRQFSNTGELFF.

This clonotype was counted many times. This chain joins TRBV2 and TRBJ1-1, with D unresolved. Deletions cut 2 bases from V and 5 bases from J, with 6 bases between. Germline V gene lookup returns CDR1 SNHLY and CDR2 FYNNEI. CDR3 length: 12 residues. CDR3 sequence (DNA): TGTGCCAGCAGTGAACGGGGTACTGAAGCTTTCTTT. It yields the protein CASSERGTEAFF.

The chain couples TRBV11-2 to TRBJ2-1; 13 bases map to TRBD2. Trimming removed 3 bases from V and 9 bases from J; junction bases left unmatched: 5. CDR3 length equals 15 residues. CDR1 is SGHAT and CDR2 is FQNNGV in the germline V gene. Here the CDR3 reads CASSFGLAGDGEQFF. CDR3 nucleotide sequence: TGTGCCAGCAGCTTTGGACTAGCGGGGGATGGTGAGCAGTTCTTC.

This clonotype was observed a few times. The J gene is TRBJ2-3, the V gene TRBV5-1, with TRBD2 matching over 8 bases. CDR3 size: 15 residues. Trimming at V came to 5 bases and at J to 2 bases, leaving 7 bases not matched to a gene. Looked up from germline, CDR1 is SGHRS and CDR2 is YFSETQ. CDR3 sequence: CASSLPGLDTDTQYF. The CDR3 nucleotides read TGCGCCAGCAGTCTCCCGGGACTAGACACAGATACGCAGTATTTT.

With regard to this clonotype: A read error is possible here, since a much larger clone lies one base away. The chain employs TRBV12-3 or TRBV12-4 and TRBJ2-2, with D perhaps matching TRBD1 (6 bases). The CDR3 has 15 amino acids. CDR3 amino acids: CVSSPRPYRVRELFF. CDR3 sequence (DNA): TGTGTCAGCAGCCCGAGGCCTTACAGGGTCCGGGAGCTGTTTTTT.

The chain combines TRBV19 with TRBJ1-5; D might be TRBD1 (6 bases). Germline CDR1 LNHDA, CDR2 SQIVND (reference sequence). The length of the CDR3 is 13 residues. The V gene lost 7 bases and the J gene lost 9 bases, with 16 bases spanning the gap. In DNA form, the CDR3 reads TGTGCCAGTATGGGGGCAGGGGAACGGCCCCAGCATTTT. It codes for CASMGAGERPQHF.

Ten or more counts support this clonotype. CDR3 sequence reads: CATSWGGFRNTIYF. DNA for the CDR3: TGTGCCACCAGTTGGGGTGGATTCCGAAACACCATATATTTT. The chain is built from TRBV15 and TRBJ1-3; D is ambiguous. This CDR3 has 14 amino acids. V gave up 6 bases and J gave up 5 bases, with 14 bases separating them. Germline V gene lookup returns CDR1 LNHNV and CDR2 YYDKDF (reference sequence).

V is TRBV9 and J is TRBJ2-3; tentatively, D is TRBD2 (6 bases). Germline assignment: CDR1 SGDLS and CDR2 YYNGEE. This CDR3 comprises 15 residues. V shed 0 bases and J shed 3 bases, with 11 bases lying between them. Written as DNA, the CDR3 is TGTGCCAGCAGCGTAGGACTAGTAGGAACAGATACGCAGTATTTT. This translates into CASSVGLVGTDTQYF.

The rearrangement uses TRBV7-2 and TRBJ2-5; D is tentatively TRBD1 or TRBD2 (5 bases each). This CDR3 region has 14 residues. Trimming cost V 3 bases and J 6 bases, with 14 bases left between them. Germline V gives CDR1 SGHTA, CDR2 FQGNSA. The CDR3 reads CASSFGDGSQTQYF. The CDR3 DNA reads TGTGCCAGCAGCTTTGGGGACGGCTCGCAGACCCAGTACTTC.

This clonotype was counted many times. The chain is built from TRBV5-1 and TRBJ2-7; D possibly corresponds to TRBD2 (6 bases). The CDR3 extends over 15 amino acids. Germline-derived CDR1 and CDR2 are SGHRS and YFSETQ. Trimming left V 3 bases short and J 0 bases short, with 13 bases between. The CDR3 DNA reads as TGCGCCAGCAGCTCCGGGGACGGGAGCTCCTACGAGCAGTACTTC. It codes for CASSSGDGSSYEQYF.

There are many counts of this clonotype. V usage is TRBV18 and J usage is TRBJ2-3; 9 bases are shared with TRBD1. The V gene end was trimmed by 2 bases and the J gene end by 1 base; junction bases not matched to a gene: 13. CDR1 and CDR2 (germline): KGHSH, LQKENI. The length of the CDR3 is 19 residues. The chain's CDR3 is CASSPFVPGQGPGTDTQYF. For the CDR3, the DNA is TGTGCCAGCTCACCATTTGTCCCGGGACAGGGTCCGGGCACAGATACGCAGTATTTT.

The sample holds a few counts of this clonotype. Here the CDR3 reads CASSDPGDRNAVTGDTQYF. The CDR3 nucleotides are TGTGCCAGCAGTGACCCCGGGGACAGGAATGCCGTAACTGGAGATACGCAGTATTTT. This sequence joins TRBV2 and TRBJ2-3; 8 bases line up with TRBD1. Germline loops: CDR1 SNHLY, CDR2 FYNNEI. The CDR3 has 19 residues. V was pared by 3 bases and J by 5 bases, with 19 bases of the junction left unmatched.

The CDR3 region is CASSLDQERGYQETQYF. Written as DNA, the CDR3 is TGTGCCAGCAGCTTAGATCAGGAGCGGGGTTACCAAGAGACCCAGTACTTC. V is TRBV11-2 and J is TRBJ2-5, with 7 positions matching TRBD2. CDR1 is SGHAT and CDR2 is FQNNGV in the germline V gene. The CDR3 runs to 17 residues. V was clipped by 0 bases and J by 0 bases; unmatched bases: 7. Supplemented by reference TRBV11-2 and TRBJ2-5, the full variable domain reads EAGVAQSPRYKIIEKRQSVAFWCNPISGHATLYWYQQILGQGPKLLIQFQNNGVVDDSQLPKDRFSAERLKGVDSTLKIQPAKLEDSAVYLCASSLDQERGYQETQYFGPGTRLLVL.

At least ten counts were recorded for this clonotype. In nucleotides, the CDR3 is TGTGCCAGCAGCCACCGGGACAGGGGGCGGGTTGAGCAGTTCTTC. Translating it yields CASSHRDRGRVEQFF. The chain employs TRBV5-6 and TRBJ2-1, with 12 bases identical to TRBD1. Germline CDR1 SGHDT, CDR2 YYEEEE. The length of the CDR3 is 15 residues. J was trimmed by 9 bases and V by 4 bases; bases with no gene match: 8.

This sequence joins TRBV5-1 and TRBJ1-1; D unclear. Germline V CDR1 and CDR2: SGHRS, YFSETQ. Trimming took off 4 bases at V and 4 bases at J, with 11 bases between the two ends. The CDR3 is made up of 13 amino acids. The DNA for the CDR3 is TGCGCCAGCAGCCCCGTTACCGGCACTGAAGCTTTCTTT. Residues: CASSPVTGTEAFF. Based on the CDR3 plus reference TRBV5-1 and TRBJ1-1, the full variable domain is KAGVTQTPRYLIKTRGQQVTLSCSPISGHRSVSWYQQTPGQGLQFLFEYFSETQRNKGNFPGRFSGRQFSNSRSEMNVSTLELGDSALYLCASSPVTGTEAFFGQGTRLTVV.